Listed below are T cell receptor beta chains from one sample, sequenced in a study of T cells in Graves' hyperthyroidism and ophthalmopathy. TCRdb called the multiplex PCR reads again in MiXCR, with one record for every CDR3 protein. The sample lists more than 300,000 distinct CDR3 sequences; 17% were seen once. Material: blood. These receptor sequences come from a woman aged 30 to 39 with Graves' hyperthyroidism that later progressed to Graves' ophthalmopathy. Each CDR3 is given with its conserved first and last residue. The order of the fields is D gene, J gene, V gene, clone size, CDR3 protein, CDR3 DNA. The D gene is left open where the match is weak. The size entry is marked missing in some rows and otherwise reads once, few, many or a size class.

D gene: NA; J gene: TRBJ1-1; V gene: TRBV20-1; clone size: many; CDR3 protein: CSARGAVNTEAFF; CDR3 DNA: TGCAGTGCTAGAGGGGCAGTCAACACTGAAGCTTTCTTT
D gene: NA; J gene: TRBJ1-1; V gene: TRBV7-6; clone size: many; CDR3 protein: CASQADTLNTEAFF; CDR3 DNA: TGTGCCAGCCAAGCGGACACTCTGAACACTGAAGCTTTCTTT
D gene: NA; J gene: TRBJ1-1; V gene: TRBV4-1; clone size: many; CDR3 protein: CASSQVGGLGTEAFF; CDR3 DNA: TGCGCCAGCAGCCAAGTGGGAGGGTTAGGGACTGAAGCTTTCTTT
D gene: TRBD2; J gene: TRBJ2-1; V gene: TRBV7-6; clone size: many; CDR3 protein: CASSLGTSGPKYNEQFF; CDR3 DNA: TGTGCCAGCAGCTTAGGGACTAGCGGGCCCAAATACAATGAGCAGTTCTTC
D gene: TRBD2; J gene: TRBJ2-3; V gene: TRBV27; clone size: few; CDR3 protein: CASSSVIAGAEGDTQYF; CDR3 DNA: TGTGCCAGCAGTTCCGTAATAGCGGGGGCCGAGGGAGATACGCAGTATTTT
D gene: NA; J gene: TRBJ1-5; V gene: TRBV6-7; clone size: NA; CDR3 protein: CASTLTVEPHKYSNQPQHF; CDR3 DNA: TGTGCCAGCACCCTTACAGTAGAACCTCATAAATATAGCAATCAGCCCCAGCATTTT
D gene: NA; J gene: TRBJ1-1; V gene: TRBV2; clone size: once; CDR3 protein: CASSDLVTTEAFF; CDR3 DNA: TGTGCCAGCAGTGATCTAGTAACAACTGAAGCATTCTTT
D gene: NA; J gene: TRBJ1-6; V gene: TRBV6-1; clone size: few; CDR3 protein: CASSGSQPYRNSPLHF; CDR3 DNA: TGTGCCAGCAGTGGATCCCAGCCATATCGAAATTCACCCCTCCACTTT
D gene: NA; J gene: TRBJ2-1; V gene: TRBV14; clone size: few; CDR3 protein: CASSQDLNNEQFF; CDR3 DNA: TGTGCCAGCAGCCAAGATCTAAATAATGAGCAGTTCTTC
D gene: TRBD1; J gene: TRBJ1-2; V gene: TRBV27; clone size: many; CDR3 protein: CASSLGQGPNYGYTF; CDR3 DNA: TGTGCCAGCAGTTTAGGACAGGGACCTAACTATGGCTACACCTTC
D gene: NA; J gene: TRBJ1-1; V gene: TRBV5-1; clone size: NA; CDR3 protein: CASSLSPGQLNTEAFF; CDR3 DNA: TGCGCCAGCAGCTTGTCTCCCGGACAGTTGAACACTGAAGCTTTCTTT
D gene: NA; J gene: TRBJ1-1; V gene: TRBV28; clone size: many; CDR3 protein: CASSNRGYTEAFF; CDR3 DNA: TGTGCCAGCAGTAATCGTGGGTACACTGAAGCTTTCTTT
D gene: TRBD1; J gene: TRBJ1-2; V gene: TRBV29-1; clone size: NA; CDR3 protein: CSADSWTGDRGYTF; CDR3 DNA: TGCAGCGCCGACAGTTGGACAGGGGATCGTGGCTACACCTTC
D gene: TRBD2; J gene: TRBJ2-1; V gene: TRBV25-1; clone size: NA; CDR3 protein: CASGGVGLYNEQFF; CDR3 DNA: TGTGCCAGTGGGGGGGTCGGACTGTACAATGAGCAGTTCTTC
D gene: NA; J gene: TRBJ2-5; V gene: TRBV4-1; clone size: NA; CDR3 protein: CASSRAGVSGETQYF; CDR3 DNA: TGCGCCAGCAGCCGGGCAGGGGTCTCCGGGGAGACCCAGTACTTC
D gene: NA; J gene: TRBJ2-2; V gene: TRBV11-2; clone size: many; CDR3 protein: CASSLDRILTNTGELFF; CDR3 DNA: TGTGCCAGCAGCTTAGATCGAATCCTTACTAACACCGGGGAGCTGTTTTTT
D gene: TRBD1; J gene: TRBJ1-4; V gene: TRBV5-1; clone size: NA; CDR3 protein: CASSRGQLNEKLFF; CDR3 DNA: TGCGCCAGCAGCAGGGGACAGCTTAATGAAAAACTGTTTTTT
D gene: TRBD2; J gene: TRBJ2-1; V gene: TRBV14; clone size: NA; CDR3 protein: CTSSPPGWAGDTDEQFF; CDR3 DNA: TGTACCAGCAGCCCACCCGGTTGGGCGGGAGATACCGATGAGCAGTTCTTC
D gene: NA; J gene: TRBJ2-5; V gene: TRBV9; clone size: NA; CDR3 protein: CASSPGAGETQYF; CDR3 DNA: TGTGCCAGCAGCCCCGGAGCGGGAGAGACCCAGTACTTC
D gene: NA; J gene: TRBJ1-5; V gene: TRBV4-1; clone size: many; CDR3 protein: CASSHYPSGTVNQPQHF; CDR3 DNA: TGCGCCAGCAGCCACTACCCATCCGGGACCGTGAATCAGCCCCAGCATTTT
D gene: TRBD2; J gene: TRBJ2-1; V gene: TRBV20-1; clone size: many; CDR3 protein: CSARLAGAGHNEQFF; CDR3 DNA: TGCAGTGCTAGACTAGCGGGAGCGGGCCACAATGAGCAGTTCTTC
D gene: TRBD1; J gene: TRBJ2-7; V gene: TRBV7-9; clone size: NA; CDR3 protein: CASNWDRGSREQYF; CDR3 DNA: TGTGCCAGCAACTGGGACAGAGGGAGTCGGGAGCAGTACTTC
D gene: NA; J gene: TRBJ1-4; V gene: TRBV4-1; clone size: NA; CDR3 protein: CASSQETVTNEKLFF; CDR3 DNA: TGCGCCAGCAGCCAGGAGACAGTTACTAATGAAAAACTGTTTTTT
D gene: TRBD1; J gene: TRBJ1-2; V gene: TRBV20-1; clone size: many; CDR3 protein: CSASTGGRSDYGYTF; CDR3 DNA: TGCAGTGCTAGTACAGGGGGTCGGTCAGACTATGGCTACACCTTC
D gene: NA; J gene: TRBJ1-1; V gene: TRBV28; clone size: NA; CDR3 protein: CASSRRQALNTEAFF; CDR3 DNA: TGTGCCAGCAGTCGTCGACAGGCGTTGAACACTGAAGCTTTCTTT
D gene: TRBD2; J gene: TRBJ2-7; V gene: TRBV28; clone size: NA; CDR3 protein: CACSLLAGDYEQYF; CDR3 DNA: TGTGCCTGCAGTCTACTAGCGGGGGACTACGAGCAGTACTTC
D gene: NA; J gene: TRBJ1-1; V gene: TRBV19; clone size: many; CDR3 protein: CASSTTGDNTEAFF; CDR3 DNA: TGTGCCAGTAGTACCACGGGGGATAACACTGAAGCTTTCTTT
D gene: TRBD1; J gene: TRBJ2-3; V gene: TRBV5-1; clone size: few; CDR3 protein: CASSLVGTGSDTQYF; CDR3 DNA: TGCGCCAGCAGCTTGGTTGGGACAGGCTCAGATACGCAGTATTTT
D gene: TRBD1; J gene: TRBJ2-3; V gene: TRBV5-1; clone size: many; CDR3 protein: CASSPGTGTDTQYF; CDR3 DNA: TGCGCCAGCAGCCCCGGGACAGGGACGGATACGCAGTATTTT
D gene: TRBD2; J gene: TRBJ2-7; V gene: TRBV27; clone size: NA; CDR3 protein: CASSLGNSGRRYEQYF; CDR3 DNA: TGTGCCAGCAGTTTGGGGAATAGCGGGAGGAGGTACGAGCAGTACTTC
D gene: NA; J gene: TRBJ2-7; V gene: TRBV10-3; clone size: many; CDR3 protein: CAISEGRRSSYEQYF; CDR3 DNA: TGTGCCATCAGTGAGGGGCGACGAAGCTCCTACGAGCAGTACTTC
D gene: TRBD1; J gene: TRBJ1-6; V gene: TRBV7-9; clone size: NA; CDR3 protein: CASSLSHQTGFHSPLHF; CDR3 DNA: TGTGCCAGCAGCTTAAGCCACCAGACAGGGTTTCACTCACCCCTCCACTTT
D gene: NA; J gene: TRBJ2-4; V gene: TRBV20-1; clone size: NA; CDR3 protein: CSAREEGHIQYF; CDR3 DNA: TGCAGTGCTAGAGAGGAGGGGCACATTCAGTACTTC
D gene: NA; J gene: TRBJ1-1; V gene: TRBV11-1; clone size: NA; CDR3 protein: CASIPRGSGGEAFF; CDR3 DNA: TGTGCCAGCATACCTAGAGGATCTGGGGGTGAAGCTTTCTTT
D gene: TRBD2; J gene: TRBJ2-7; V gene: TRBV5-4; clone size: NA; CDR3 protein: CASSLTSGGNYEQYF; CDR3 DNA: TGTGCCAGCAGCTTGACTAGCGGGGGCAATTACGAGCAGTACTTC
D gene: NA; J gene: TRBJ2-1; V gene: TRBV12-3/TRBV12-4; clone size: many; CDR3 protein: CASSLSREQFF; CDR3 DNA: TGTGCCAGCAGTTTATCCCGTGAGCAGTTCTTC
D gene: NA; J gene: TRBJ2-7; V gene: TRBV28; clone size: many; CDR3 protein: CATRGDTLTWHF; CDR3 DNA: TGTGCCACCCGCGGGGACACCCTTACGTGGCACTTC
D gene: TRBD1; J gene: TRBJ1-1; V gene: TRBV7-8; clone size: NA; CDR3 protein: CASSLRYRTGNTEAFF; CDR3 DNA: TGTGCCAGCAGCTTAAGGTACCGGACAGGGAACACTGAAGCTTTCTTT
D gene: TRBD1; J gene: TRBJ2-5; V gene: TRBV12-3/TRBV12-4; clone size: many; CDR3 protein: CASSRGQAETQYF; CDR3 DNA: TGTGCCAGCAGTCGCGGACAGGCGGAGACCCAGTACTTC
D gene: TRBD1; J gene: TRBJ1-1; V gene: TRBV6-9; clone size: NA; CDR3 protein: CASSLIGQAGVTEAFF; CDR3 DNA: TGTGCCAGCAGTTTGATCGGACAGGCAGGGGTAACTGAAGCTTTCTTT
D gene: TRBD1; J gene: TRBJ2-2; V gene: TRBV19; clone size: many; CDR3 protein: CASSYYRGEFVGTNTGELFF; CDR3 DNA: TGTGCCAGTAGTTACTACAGGGGGGAGTTCGTCGGGACCAACACCGGGGAGCTGTTTTTT
D gene: NA; J gene: TRBJ1-2; V gene: TRBV7-2; clone size: many; CDR3 protein: CASSLPPKDETSYGYTF; CDR3 DNA: TGTGCCAGCAGCTTACCCCCGAAAGATGAAACGAGCTATGGCTACACCTTC
D gene: TRBD1; J gene: TRBJ1-1; V gene: TRBV28; clone size: NA; CDR3 protein: CASSMDRGDTEAFF; CDR3 DNA: TGTGCCAGCAGCATGGACAGGGGGGACACTGAAGCTTTCTTT
D gene: TRBD2; J gene: TRBJ2-1; V gene: TRBV6-4; clone size: few; CDR3 protein: CASSAWIAGPLNEQFF; CDR3 DNA: TGTGCCAGCAGTGCCTGGATAGCGGGCCCTCTCAATGAGCAGTTCTTC
D gene: TRBD2; J gene: TRBJ2-1; V gene: TRBV28; clone size: many; CDR3 protein: CASSPGTINEQFF; CDR3 DNA: TGTGCCAGCAGTCCAGGGACTATCAATGAGCAGTTCTTC
D gene: NA; J gene: TRBJ2-3; V gene: TRBV3-1; clone size: many; CDR3 protein: CASSQDQARASTDTQYF; CDR3 DNA: TGTGCCAGCAGCCAAGATCAGGCTAGAGCTAGCACAGATACGCAGTATTTT
D gene: NA; J gene: TRBJ1-1; V gene: TRBV30; clone size: many; CDR3 protein: CAWRRENTEAFF; CDR3 DNA: TGTGCCTGGAGAAGGGAAAACACTGAAGCTTTCTTT
D gene: TRBD1; J gene: TRBJ1-5; V gene: TRBV15; clone size: many; CDR3 protein: CATSPRPPGQGTQPQHF; CDR3 DNA: TGTGCCACCAGCCCACGCCCACCGGGACAGGGCACACAGCCCCAGCATTTT
D gene: NA; J gene: TRBJ2-1; V gene: TRBV24-1; clone size: many; CDR3 protein: CATSDSLGGRYNEQFF; CDR3 DNA: TGTGCCACCAGTGATAGCCTGGGGGGTCGCTACAATGAGCAGTTCTTC